This T cell receptor (beta chain) is drawn from a study of cytomegalovirus exposure and HLA in healthy donors. On the study more broadly: Early on, a data release was issued that held roughly 80 million unique TCRs from HLA-typed donors.

Study findings and constraints: Available immune exposure information was restricted to CMV serostatus only. It was taken for granted in presence/absence analyses that sequencing depth across donors was roughly uniform.

The PCR employed 60 Vbeta primers together with 13 Jbeta primers. The data were produced by immunoSEQ multiplex PCR, yet TCRdb's version contains in-frame clones alone and is incomplete. Among hundreds of thousands of clones listed, about three quarters were seen once. The CDR3 sequence is 18 residues long. Losses at the gene ends were 0 bases for V and 4 bases for J; bases not matched to a gene: 7. Germline loops: CDR1 MRHNA, CDR2 SNTAGT. As regards this clone: What it binds is unknown.

The sequenced sample was PBMCs. The chain couples TRBV6-4 to TRBJ2-6; 9 bases map to TRBD1. The TCR sequence derives from a woman aged 60-75 years in good health and CMV-seropositive. Here the CDR3 DNA reads TGTGCCAGCAGTGACTCGTTACAGGGGGCGCGAGGGGCCAACGTCCTGACTTTC. This encodes CASSDSLQGARGANVLTF.